This TCR beta chain was sequenced during a study of OX40 agonist ivuxolimab in advanced cancers. Whole-study context: As their treatment, patients were administered ivuxolimab, an agonistic anti-OX40 (CD134) antibody. Patients were infused with ivuxolimab every 2 weeks at 0.01 to 10 mg/kg.

Sequencing was performed with immunoSEQ multiplex PCR; in TCRdb, only in-frame clones are kept and a portion is missing. This table holds about 64,000 clones, about 87% found once. Study-wide results and limits: Clonal expansion by week 6 occurred in CD4+ and CD8+ blood T cells (at 0.1 to 3.0 mg/kg).

CDR1 is SGDLS, CDR2 YYNGEE, per germline. This CDR3 spans 15 amino acids. Deletions cut 0 bases from V and 3 bases from J, with 11 bases between. Autoimmune disease history or systemic immunosuppression excluded patients. A word on this clone: Its matching antigen is unknown.

This receptor was identified in an adult with an advanced solid tumor such as melanoma, head and neck, liver or kidney cancer. This chain links TRBV9 with TRBJ2-3; D might be TRBD2 (6 bases). The sample in question was CD4+ or CD8+ T cells sorted from blood, obtained in a trial of the OX40 agonist ivuxolimab. CDR3: CASSVGEGRTDTQYF. CDR3 DNA: TGTGCCAGCAGCGTAGGAGAAGGGAGGACAGATACGCAGTATTTT.